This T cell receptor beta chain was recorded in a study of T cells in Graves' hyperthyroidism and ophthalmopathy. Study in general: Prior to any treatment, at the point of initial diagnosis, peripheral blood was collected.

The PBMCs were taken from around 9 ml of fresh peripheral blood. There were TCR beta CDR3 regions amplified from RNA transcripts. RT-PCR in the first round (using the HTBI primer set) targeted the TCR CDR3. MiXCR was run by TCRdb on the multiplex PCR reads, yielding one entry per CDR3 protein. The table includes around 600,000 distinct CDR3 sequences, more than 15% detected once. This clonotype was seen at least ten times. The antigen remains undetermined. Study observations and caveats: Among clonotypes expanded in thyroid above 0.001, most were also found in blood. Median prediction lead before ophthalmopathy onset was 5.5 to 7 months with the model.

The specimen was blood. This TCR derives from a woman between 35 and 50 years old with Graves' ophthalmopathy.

CDR3: CASSPAGSEQYF. In DNA form, the CDR3 reads TGTGCCAGCAGCCCAGCGGGCAGCGAGCAGTACTTC. The gene calls are TRBV7-8 and TRBJ2-7, with TRBD2 as a possible D gene (6 bases). The CDR3 has 12 amino acids. V lost 5 bases and J 6 bases, leaving 11 bases between the germline ends. The germline V gene encodes CDR1 SGHVS and CDR2 FQNEAQ.